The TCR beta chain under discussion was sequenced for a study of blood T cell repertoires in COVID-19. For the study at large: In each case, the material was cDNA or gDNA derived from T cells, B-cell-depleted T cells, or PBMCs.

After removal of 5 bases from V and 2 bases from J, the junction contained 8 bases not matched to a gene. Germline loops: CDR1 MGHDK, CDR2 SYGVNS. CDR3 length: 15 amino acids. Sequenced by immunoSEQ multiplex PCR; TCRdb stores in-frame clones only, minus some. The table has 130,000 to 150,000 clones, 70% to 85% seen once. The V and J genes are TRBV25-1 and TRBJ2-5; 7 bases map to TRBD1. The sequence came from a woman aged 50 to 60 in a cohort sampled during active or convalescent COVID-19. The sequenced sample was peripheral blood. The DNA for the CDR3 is TGTGCCAGCAGTTTGCCCGGGACAGAACAAGAGACCCAGTACTTC. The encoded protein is CASSLPGTEQETQYF.